This entry is about one TCR beta chain. Samples were taken at baseline and on day 1 of cycles 4 and 7. The V end lost 5 bases, the J end lost 10 bases, and 16 bases lay between the germline ends. This CDR3 comprises 14 residues. Germline V gene lookup returns CDR1 SGHRS and CDR2 YFSETQ. Some clones are missing from TCRdb's copy, which holds only in-frame ones; the method was immunoSEQ multiplex PCR. The sample lists roughly 48,000 clones, around 84% occurring once. This record belongs to a study of OX40 agonist ivuxolimab in advanced cancers. Looking at the study overall: Patients treated during dose escalation were battling hepatocellular carcinoma, melanoma, renal cell or head and neck cancer. The dose-escalation cohort was around 83% male, with a mean age of around 60 years, ranging about 20 to 79.

The input for sequencing was CD4+ or CD8+ T cells sorted from blood, taken in a trial of the OX40 agonist ivuxolimab. This sequence originates from an adult with an advanced solid tumor such as melanoma, head and neck, liver or kidney cancer. V usage is TRBV5-1 and J usage is TRBJ1-6, with D perhaps matching TRBD1 (6 bases). As DNA, the CDR3 is TGCGCCAGCAGTCCTGCAGGGGCCAACTCACCCCTCCACTTT. It yields the protein CASSPAGANSPLHF.